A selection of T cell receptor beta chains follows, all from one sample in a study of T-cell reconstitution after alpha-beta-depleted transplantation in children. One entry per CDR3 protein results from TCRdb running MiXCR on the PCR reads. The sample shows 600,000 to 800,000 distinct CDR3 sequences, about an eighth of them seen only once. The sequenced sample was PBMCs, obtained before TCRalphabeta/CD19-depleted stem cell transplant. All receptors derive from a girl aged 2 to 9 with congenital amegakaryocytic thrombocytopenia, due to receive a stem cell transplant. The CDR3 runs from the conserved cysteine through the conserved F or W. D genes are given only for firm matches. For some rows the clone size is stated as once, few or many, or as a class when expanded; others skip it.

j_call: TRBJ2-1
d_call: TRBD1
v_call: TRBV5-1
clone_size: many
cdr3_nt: TGCGCCAGCAGCCTGTACAGGGGCAATGAGCAGTTCTTC
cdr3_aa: CASSLYRGNEQFF

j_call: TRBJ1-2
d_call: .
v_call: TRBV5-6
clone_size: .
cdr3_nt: TGTGCCAGCAGCTCCGGGACGGTCTTCTATGGCTACACCTTC
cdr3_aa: CASSSGTVFYGYTF

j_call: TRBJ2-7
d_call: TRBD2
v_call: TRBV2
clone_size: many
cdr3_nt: TGTGCCAGCAGCGCGACTAGCGGGAGAGTCTACGAGCAGTACTTC
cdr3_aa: CASSATSGRVYEQYF

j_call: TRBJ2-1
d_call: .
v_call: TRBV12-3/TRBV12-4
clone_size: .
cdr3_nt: TGTGCCAGCAGTTTTTCTGGCGTTGCGGACGGGGGCGGGGACTACAATGAACAGTTCTTC
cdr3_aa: CASSFSGVADGGGDYNEQFF

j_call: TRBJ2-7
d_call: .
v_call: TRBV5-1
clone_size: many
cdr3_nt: TGCGCCAGCAGCTTGGTTCAACCCCTCTTGTACGAGCAGTACTTC
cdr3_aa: CASSLVQPLLYEQYF

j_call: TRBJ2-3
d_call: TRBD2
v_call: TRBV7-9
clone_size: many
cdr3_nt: TGTGCCAGCAGTGGCGTCCTAGCGGGAGAGGATACGCAGTATTTT
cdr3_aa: CASSGVLAGEDTQYF

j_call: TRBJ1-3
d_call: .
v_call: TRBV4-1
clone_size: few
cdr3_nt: TGCGCCAGCAGCCAAGATACCGGGACCTCTGGAAACACCATATATTTT
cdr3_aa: CASSQDTGTSGNTIYF

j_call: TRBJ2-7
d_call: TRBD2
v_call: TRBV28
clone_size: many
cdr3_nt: TGTGCCAGCAATATCCTAGCGGGAGGACCCTTCTACGAGCAGTACTTC
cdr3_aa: CASNILAGGPFYEQYF

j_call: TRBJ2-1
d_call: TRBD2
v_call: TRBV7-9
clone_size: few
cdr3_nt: TGTGCCAGCAGCTCAGGACTAGTGGAGTCCAATGAGCAGTTCTTC
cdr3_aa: CASSSGLVESNEQFF

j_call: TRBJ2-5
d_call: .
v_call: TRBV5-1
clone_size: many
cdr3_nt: TGCGCCAGCAGCTGGACACAAGAGACCCAGTACTTC
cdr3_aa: CASSWTQETQYF

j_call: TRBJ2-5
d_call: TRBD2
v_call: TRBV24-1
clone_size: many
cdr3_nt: TGTGCCACCAGTCTAGCGGGAGTAAAGACCCAGTACTTC
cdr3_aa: CATSLAGVKTQYF

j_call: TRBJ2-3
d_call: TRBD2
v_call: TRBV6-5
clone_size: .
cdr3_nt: TGTGCCAGCAGTTACCTCACGATTTCAGTAGCGGGGACCACAGATACGCAGTATTTT
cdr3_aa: CASSYLTISVAGTTDTQYF

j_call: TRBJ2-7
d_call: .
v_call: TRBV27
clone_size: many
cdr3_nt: TGTGCCAGCAGTTCCCCCACTAGGAGACAAACAGAGCAGTACTTC
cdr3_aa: CASSSPTRRQTEQYF

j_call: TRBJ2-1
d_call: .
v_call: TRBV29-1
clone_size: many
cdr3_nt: TGCAGCGTTGAAAATATTCCGCAGTTCTTC
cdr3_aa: CSVENIPQFF

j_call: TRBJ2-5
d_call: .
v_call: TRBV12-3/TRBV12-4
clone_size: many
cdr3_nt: TGTGCCAGCTCGGGTAACCAAGAGACCCAGTACTTC
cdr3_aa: CASSGNQETQYF

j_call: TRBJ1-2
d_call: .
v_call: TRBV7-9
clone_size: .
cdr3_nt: TGTGCCAGCAGCGCAACTAAGGGGTCTTTGGAGGGCTACACCTTC
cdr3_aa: CASSATKGSLEGYTF

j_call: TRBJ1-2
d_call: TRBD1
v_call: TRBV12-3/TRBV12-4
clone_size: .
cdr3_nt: TGTGCCAGCGGCGTACAGGGGGCCCTGGGAGGAGGCTACACCTTC
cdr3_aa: CASGVQGALGGGYTF